The rows below give T cell receptor beta chains drawn from one sample of a study of blood T cell repertoires in COVID-19. Some clones are missing from TCRdb's copy, which holds only in-frame ones; the method was immunoSEQ multiplex PCR. The data hold about 230,000 clones, with roughly 85% observed a single time. Sequencing input: peripheral blood. All receptors come from a woman in her sixties or seventies with active or convalescent COVID-19. Each CDR3 is given with its conserved first and last residue. D genes are given only for firm matches. Clone size, where shown, is once, few, many, or a class for clones that have expanded.

.	TRBV12-3/TRBV12-4	.	TRBJ2-5	CASSPVTGETQYF	TGTGCCAGCAGTCCGGTAACCGGGGAGACCCAGTACTTC
.	TRBV28	TRBD2	TRBJ2-7	CASTPLAALLYEQYF	TGTGCCAGCACCCCTCTAGCGGCATTGCTCTACGAGCAGTACTTC
few	TRBV4-3	.	TRBJ1-2	CASSQDVPSRAHF	TGCGCCAGCAGCCAAGACGTACCTAGCCGAGCCCACTTC
.	TRBV3-1/TRBV3-2	.	TRBJ1-1	CASSLTGSAVAFF	TGTGCCAGCAGCCTAACCGGGAGTGCGGTTGCTTTCTTT
few	TRBV11-2	TRBD1	TRBJ1-1	CASSPGQGSGTEAFF	TGTGCCAGCAGCCCAGGACAGGGGAGTGGCACTGAAGCTTTCTTT
.	TRBV4-1	TRBD2	TRBJ2-7	CASSHTGGGEQYF	TGCGCCAGCAGCCATACGGGAGGGGGGGAGCAGTACTTC
.	TRBV12-5	TRBD2	TRBJ2-3	CASGPGAGGGDTQYF	TGTGCTAGTGGTCCGGGGGCGGGAGGAGGAGATACGCAGTATTTT
.	TRBV2	.	TRBJ1-4	CASIDTGNEKLFF	TGTGCCAGCATCGATACAGGGAACGAAAAACTGTTTTTT
.	TRBV19	TRBD1	TRBJ2-5	CASSLWTGQETQYF	TGTGCCAGTAGTCTTTGGACAGGGCAAGAGACCCAGTACTTC
few	TRBV19	.	TRBJ1-5	CASSIRRVGQPQHF	TGTGCCAGTAGTATTCGCCGGGTCGGACAGCCCCAGCATTTT
.	TRBV11-2	.	TRBJ1-3	CASSFGLNSGNTIYF	TGTGCCAGCAGCTTCGGACTTAACTCTGGAAACACCATATATTTT
once	TRBV30	.	TRBJ1-2	CAYTTQGFNYTF	TGTGCCTATACCACGCAGGGTTTTAACTACACCTTC
.	TRBV18	TRBD1	TRBJ1-2	CASSPPGQGRGYGYTF	TGTGCCAGCTCACCACCGGGACAGGGCCGTGGCTATGGCTACACCTTC
once	TRBV29-1	.	TRBJ1-3	CSAQTGGNTIYF	TGCAGCGCGCAGACAGGCGGAAACACCATATATTTT
.	TRBV11-2	.	TRBJ2-1	CASSLVSGLAYNEQFF	TGTGCCAGCAGCTTAGTTTCCGGTCTCGCCTACAATGAGCAGTTCTTC
once	TRBV28	TRBD2	TRBJ2-1	CATYGLAGGENEQFF	TGTGCCACCTATGGGCTAGCGGGAGGGGAAAATGAGCAGTTCTTC
.	TRBV12-5	TRBD2	TRBJ2-1	CASGLGLAGDLDEQFF	TGTGCTAGTGGTTTGGGACTAGCGGGGGATTTGGATGAGCAGTTCTTC
.	TRBV10-3	TRBD1	TRBJ1-5	CAISGGQGNQPQHF	TGTGCCATCAGTGGGGGACAGGGAAATCAGCCCCAGCATTTT
.	TRBV2	.	TRBJ1-5	CASREQGYSNQPQHF	TGTGCCAGCAGGGAACAGGGATATAGCAATCAGCCCCAGCATTTT
.	TRBV12-5	TRBD2	TRBJ2-7	CASGWGGYEQYF	TGTGCTAGTGGTTGGGGGGGCTACGAGCAGTACTTC
.	TRBV6-5	TRBD1	TRBJ2-1	CASSYNRGHEQFF	TGTGCCAGCAGTTACAACAGGGGCCATGAGCAGTTCTTC
few	TRBV3-1/TRBV3-2	TRBD2	TRBJ2-3	CASSRHAPGLAGGENTQYF	TGTGCCAGCAGCCGACATGCTCCGGGACTAGCGGGAGGGGAGAATACGCAGTATTTT
.	TRBV19	.	TRBJ1-4	CASSEQGGEKLFF	TGTGCCAGTAGTGAACAGGGTGGTGAAAAACTGTTTTTT
.	TRBV6-2/TRBV6-3	.	TRBJ2-1	CASSPSGPFWDEQFF	TGTGCCAGCAGTCCGAGCGGGCCGTTTTGGGATGAGCAGTTCTTC
.	TRBV13	.	TRBJ1-2	CASSPRTVWGGYTF	TGTGCCAGCAGCCCCCGGACAGTCTGGGGGGGCTACACCTTC
.	TRBV5-4	TRBD1	TRBJ1-5	CASSPGTGDQPQHF	TGTGCCAGCAGCCCGGGGACAGGGGATCAGCCCCAGCATTTT
.	TRBV7-9	.	TRBJ1-4	CASSLMPSGVYEKLFF	TGTGCCAGCAGCTTAATGCCCAGCGGGGTTTATGAAAAACTGTTTTTT
.	TRBV12-3/TRBV12-4	.	TRBJ2-3	CASKLEFTDTQYF	TGTGCCAGCAAACTGGAGTTCACAGATACGCAGTATTTT